This T cell receptor (beta chain) comes out of a study of neurological immune-mediated disorders. 5'RACE generated cDNA with 10-nucleotide random UMIs. TCRdb processed the 5' RACE reads anew with MiXCR; each CDR3 protein has one entry. The profile covers 65,000 to 70,000 distinct CDR3 sequences, with around 4% appearing a single time and about 2.4% taken by the ten largest. The CDR3 consists of 14 residues. V was cut by 4 bases and J by 3 bases, with 15 bases left in between. In germline, CDR1 is SQVTM, CDR2 ANQGSEA. General observations from the study: The multiple sclerosis repertoire cluster had no clinical or MRI correlate. No expanded-clone CDR3 amino acid sequence recurred across subjects, suggesting private TCR-beta repertoires.

This clonotype was seen many times. No antigen is known for it. This sequence originates from a man in his forties or fifties with multiple sclerosis. The V gene is TRBV29-1, the J gene TRBJ1-2, with no clear D. Specimen: PBMCs. Here the CDR3 reads CSVGQTNQYYGYTF. The CDR3 DNA reads as TGCAGCGTTGGCCAGACAAATCAGTACTATGGCTACACCTTC.